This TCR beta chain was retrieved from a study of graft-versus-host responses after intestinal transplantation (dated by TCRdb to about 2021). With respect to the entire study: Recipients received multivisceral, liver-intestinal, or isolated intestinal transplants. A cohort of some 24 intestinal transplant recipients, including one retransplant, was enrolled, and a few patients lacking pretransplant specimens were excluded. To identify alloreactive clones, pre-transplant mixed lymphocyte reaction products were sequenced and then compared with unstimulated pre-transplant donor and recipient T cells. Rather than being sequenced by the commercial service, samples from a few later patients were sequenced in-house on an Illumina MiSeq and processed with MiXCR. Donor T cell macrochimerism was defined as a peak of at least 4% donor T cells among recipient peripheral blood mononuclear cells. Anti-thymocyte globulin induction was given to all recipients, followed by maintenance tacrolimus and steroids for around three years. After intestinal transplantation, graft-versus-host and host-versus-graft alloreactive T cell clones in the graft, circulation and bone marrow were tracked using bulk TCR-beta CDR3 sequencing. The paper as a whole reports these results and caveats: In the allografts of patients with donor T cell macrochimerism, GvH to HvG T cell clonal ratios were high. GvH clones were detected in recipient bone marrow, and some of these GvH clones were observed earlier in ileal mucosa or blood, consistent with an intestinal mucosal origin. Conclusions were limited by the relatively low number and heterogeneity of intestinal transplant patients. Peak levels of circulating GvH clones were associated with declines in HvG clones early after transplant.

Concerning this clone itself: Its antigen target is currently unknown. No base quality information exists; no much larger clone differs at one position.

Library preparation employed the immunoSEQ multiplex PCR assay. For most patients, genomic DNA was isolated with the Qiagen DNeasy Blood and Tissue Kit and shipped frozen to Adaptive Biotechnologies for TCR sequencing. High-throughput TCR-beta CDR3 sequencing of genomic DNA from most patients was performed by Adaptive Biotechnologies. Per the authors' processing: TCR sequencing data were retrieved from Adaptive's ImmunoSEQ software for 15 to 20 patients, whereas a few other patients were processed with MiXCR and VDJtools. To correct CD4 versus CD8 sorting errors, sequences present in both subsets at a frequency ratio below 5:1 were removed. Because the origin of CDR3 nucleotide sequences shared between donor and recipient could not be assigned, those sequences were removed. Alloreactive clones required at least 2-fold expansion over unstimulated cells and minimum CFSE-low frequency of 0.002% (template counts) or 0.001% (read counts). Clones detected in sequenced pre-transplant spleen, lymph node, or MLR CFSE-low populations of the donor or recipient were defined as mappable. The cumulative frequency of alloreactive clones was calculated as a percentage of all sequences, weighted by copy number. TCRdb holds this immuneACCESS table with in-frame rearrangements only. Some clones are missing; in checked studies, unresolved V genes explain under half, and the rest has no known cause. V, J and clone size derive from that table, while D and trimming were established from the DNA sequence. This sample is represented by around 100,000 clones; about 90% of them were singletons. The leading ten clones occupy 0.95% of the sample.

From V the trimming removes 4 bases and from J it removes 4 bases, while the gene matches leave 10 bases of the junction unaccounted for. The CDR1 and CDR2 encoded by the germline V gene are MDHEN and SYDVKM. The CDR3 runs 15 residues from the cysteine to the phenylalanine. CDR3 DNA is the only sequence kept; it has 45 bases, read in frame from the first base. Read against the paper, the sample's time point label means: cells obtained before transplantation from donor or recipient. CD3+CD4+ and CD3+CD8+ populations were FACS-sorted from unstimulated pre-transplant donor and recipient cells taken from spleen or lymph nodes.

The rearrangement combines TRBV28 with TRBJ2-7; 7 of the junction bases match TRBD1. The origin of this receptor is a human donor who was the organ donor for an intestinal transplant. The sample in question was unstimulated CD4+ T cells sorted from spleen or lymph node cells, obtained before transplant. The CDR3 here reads CASSSSPGQIYEQYF. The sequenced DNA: TGTGCCAGCAGTTCTTCTCCGGGACAGATTTACGAGCAGTACTTC.